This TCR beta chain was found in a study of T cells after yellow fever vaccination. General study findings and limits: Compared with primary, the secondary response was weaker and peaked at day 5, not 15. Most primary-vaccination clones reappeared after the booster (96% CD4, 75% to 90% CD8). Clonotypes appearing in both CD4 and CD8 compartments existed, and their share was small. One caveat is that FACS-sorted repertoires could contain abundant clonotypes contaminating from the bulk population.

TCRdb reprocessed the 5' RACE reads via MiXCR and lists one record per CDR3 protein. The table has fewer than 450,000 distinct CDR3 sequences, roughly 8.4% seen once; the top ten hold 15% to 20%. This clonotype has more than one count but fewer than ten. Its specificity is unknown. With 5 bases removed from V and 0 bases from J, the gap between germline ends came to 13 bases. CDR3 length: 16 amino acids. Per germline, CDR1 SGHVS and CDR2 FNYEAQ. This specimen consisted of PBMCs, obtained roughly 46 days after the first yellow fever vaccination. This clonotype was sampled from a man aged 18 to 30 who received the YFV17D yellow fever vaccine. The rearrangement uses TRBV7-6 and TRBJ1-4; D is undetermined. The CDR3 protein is CASSVRTSTTNEKLFF. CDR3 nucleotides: TGTGCCAGCAGCGTACGGACGTCTACAACTAATGAAAAACTGTTTTTT. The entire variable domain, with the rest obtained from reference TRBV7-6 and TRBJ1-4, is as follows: GAGVSQSPRYKVTKRGQDVALRCDPISGHVSLYWYRQALGQGPEFLTYFNYEAQQDKSGLPNDRFSAERPEGSISTLTIQRTEQRDSAMYRCASSVRTSTTNEKLFFGSGTQLSVL.